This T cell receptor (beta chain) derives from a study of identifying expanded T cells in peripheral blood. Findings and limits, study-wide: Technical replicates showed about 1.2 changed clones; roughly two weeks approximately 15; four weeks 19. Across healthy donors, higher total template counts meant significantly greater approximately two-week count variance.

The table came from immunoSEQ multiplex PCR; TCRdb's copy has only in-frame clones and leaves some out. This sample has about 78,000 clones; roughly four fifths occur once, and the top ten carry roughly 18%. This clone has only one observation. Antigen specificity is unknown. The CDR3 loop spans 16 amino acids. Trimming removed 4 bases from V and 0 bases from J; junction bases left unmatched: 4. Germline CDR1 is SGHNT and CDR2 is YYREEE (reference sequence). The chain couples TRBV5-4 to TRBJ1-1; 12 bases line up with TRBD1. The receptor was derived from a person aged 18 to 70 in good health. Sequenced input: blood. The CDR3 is CASSLGDRGLNTEAFF. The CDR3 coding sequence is TGTGCCAGCAGCCTAGGGGACAGGGGGCTGAACACTGAAGCTTTCTTT.